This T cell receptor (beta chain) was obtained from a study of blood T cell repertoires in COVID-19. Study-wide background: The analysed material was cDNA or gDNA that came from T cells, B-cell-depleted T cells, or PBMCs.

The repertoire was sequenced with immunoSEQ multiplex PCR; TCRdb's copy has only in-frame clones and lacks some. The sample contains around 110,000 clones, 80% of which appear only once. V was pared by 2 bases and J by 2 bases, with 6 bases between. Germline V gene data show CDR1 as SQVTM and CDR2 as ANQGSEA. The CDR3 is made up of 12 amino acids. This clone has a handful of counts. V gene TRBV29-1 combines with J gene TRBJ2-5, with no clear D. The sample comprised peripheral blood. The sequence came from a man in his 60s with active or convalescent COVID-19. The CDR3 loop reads CSVESRQETQYF. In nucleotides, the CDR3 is TGCAGCGTTGAATCGCGACAAGAGACCCAGTACTTC.